Presented here are 26 T cell receptor beta chains from one specimen sequenced in a study of T cell responses to AZD1222 COVID-19 vaccine (dated by TCRdb to the early 2020s). Explained via the paper, the time point label denotes: about 28 days (+/-7) after the second vaccine dose. Libraries were built with the immunoSEQ multiplex PCR assay. TCRdb stores this immuneACCESS table with in-frame sequences only. Part of the clones is absent; in the studies checked, under half of the shortfall reflects unresolved V genes, and no reason is known for the rest. The sample data list tens of thousands of clones, and 80% of these were observed just once. The top ten clonotypes cover over 12% of the sample. The material was peripheral blood, obtained 28 days after the second AZD1222 dose. These receptors came from an adult who received the AZD1222 COVID-19 vaccine.

This chain uses TRBV27 with TRBJ2-3; D gene ambiguous. The CDR3 spans 16 residues. Trimming took 5 bases from V and 0 from J, leaving 15 bases between them. From germline, CDR1 is MNHEY and CDR2 SMNVEV (reference sequence). The CDR3 region has the DNA TGTGCCAGCAGTCCTATCAGGAGATCTAGCACAGATACGCAGTATTTT. It translates to CASSPIRRSSTDTQYF.

The chain employs TRBV27 and TRBJ2-3; 7 positions agree with TRBD1. The CDR3 spans 17 residues. Germline trimming cut 4 bases from V and 2 bases from J; bases unmatched to any gene: 12. The germline V gene has CDR1 MNHEY and CDR2 SMNVEV (reference sequence). CDR3: CASSSRTGKDNTDTQYF. CDR3 bases: TGTGCCAGCAGTTCTCGGACAGGAAAGGATAACACAGATACGCAGTATTTT.

This clone was counted only a few times. The chain combines TRBV10-2 with TRBJ1-3; the D is unclear. Looked up from germline, CDR1 is WSHSY and CDR2 is SAAADI. The CDR3 contains 12 residues. V lost 4 bases and J lost 8, with 9 bases in between. CDR3 sequence (DNA): TGCGCCAGCAGTGTTCGTTCGGACACCATATATTTT. This gives the protein CASSVRSDTIYF.

The gene calls are TRBV11-2 and TRBJ1-2; 8 bases are shared with TRBD1. CDR1 is SGHAT and CDR2 is FQNNGV in the germline V gene. The V segment lost 1 base and the J segment 5 bases; nucleotides outside the gene matches: 6. CDR3 size: 15 residues. The CDR3 DNA sequence: TGTGCCAGCAGCTTAGGGACAGGGTGGGGATATGGCTACACCTTC. It encodes CASSLGTGWGYGYTF.

The chain recombines TRBV5-4 with TRBJ1-1; D is undetermined. Trimming pared 0 bases from V and 7 bases from J, leaving 19 bases between. Germline CDR1 is SGHNT and CDR2 is YYREEE (reference sequence). This CDR3 is built from 16 residues. The CDR3 region is CASSLAVQVGRVEAFF. The CDR3, as DNA: TGTGCCAGCAGCTTGGCCGTGCAGGTAGGGCGTGTTGAAGCTTTCTTT.

The rearrangement uses TRBV10-3 and TRBJ1-1; D gene unclear. Trimming removed 6 bases at V and 1 base at J, with 9 bases between. Germline values: CDR1 ENHRY, CDR2 SYGVKD. The CDR3 totals 13 residues. The DNA of the CDR3 is TGTGCCATCAGACTAGAGCAGAACACTGAAGCTTTCTTT. Its protein is CAIRLEQNTEAFF.

The chain uses TRBV28 and TRBJ1-5; 9 bases line up with TRBD1. This CDR3 region has 14 residues. V lost 6 bases and J lost 5; bases outside the gene matches: 5. Germline assignment: CDR1 MDHEN and CDR2 SYDVKM. This chain's CDR3 is CASRGTGIDQPQHF. The CDR3 region has the DNA TGTGCCAGCAGGGGGACAGGGATTGATCAGCCCCAGCATTTT.

This clone was recorded a few times. The genes are TRBV5-1 and TRBJ2-5, with D possibly matching TRBD2 (6 bases). Looked up from germline, CDR1 is SGHRS and CDR2 is YFSETQ. CDR3 size: 13 residues. The V end was cut by 1 base, the J end by 4 bases, with 8 bases between. The CDR3 bases are TGCGCCAGCAGCTTGTCCGGGGGAGAGACCCAGTACTTC. Protein: CASSLSGGETQYF.

This chain joins TRBV9 and TRBJ2-2; D uncertain. This CDR3 contains 14 residues. The V gene's germline CDR1 is SGDLS and CDR2 YYNGEE. The ends were cut back, 2 bases at V and 5 bases at J, with 10 bases in the middle. CDR3 DNA sequence: TGTGCCAGCAGCGTCTCAGGCGATACCGGGGAGCTGTTTTTT. This encodes CASSVSGDTGELFF.

The chain employs TRBV4-1 and TRBJ1-5; D unclear. The CDR3 covers 15 residues. The germline V gene has CDR1 MGHRA and CDR2 YSYEKL. V was cut by 4 bases and J by 0 bases, with 10 bases left in between. The CDR3 loop is CASSPSWNSNQPQHF. The CDR3 DNA is TGCGCCAGCAGCCCAAGTTGGAATAGCAATCAGCCCCAGCATTTT.

V is TRBV28 and J is TRBJ2-1, with 8 bases that match TRBD2. Germline V gene lookup returns CDR1 MDHEN and CDR2 SYDVKM. The CDR3 loop spans 14 amino acids. The ends lost 5 bases at V and 6 bases at J; junction bases unmatched: 6. DNA for the CDR3: TGTGCCAGCAGTAAGGGACTAGTCCGCAATGAGCAGTTCTTC. It yields the protein CASSKGLVRNEQFF.

The chain employs TRBV29-1 and TRBJ1-2; weak D call: TRBD1 (5 bases). V was trimmed by 4 bases and J by 1 base, leaving 16 bases between them. Germline V gene data show CDR1 as SQVTM and CDR2 as ANQGSEA. The CDR3 is 15 residues long. This chain's CDR3 is CSVVFTRGYNYGYTF. CDR3 DNA sequence: TGCAGCGTTGTATTCACTAGGGGATATAACTATGGCTACACCTTC.

The V and J genes are TRBV28 and TRBJ2-7; TRBD2 might be the D (5 bases). CDR1 is MDHEN, CDR2 SYDVKM, per germline. Trimming took 10 bases from V and 0 from J, leaving 13 bases between them. This CDR3 has 13 residues. CDR3 sequence reads: CANGELHSYEQYF. The CDR3 nucleotides read TGTGCCAACGGGGAGCTCCACTCCTACGAGCAGTACTTC. Complete variable domain (other parts from reference TRBV28 and TRBJ2-7): DVKVTQSSRYLVKRTGEKVFLECVQDMDHENMFWYRQDPGLGLRLIYFSYDVKMKEKGDIPEGYSVSREKKERFSLILESASTNQTSMYLCANGELHSYEQYFGPGTRLTVT.

The rearrangement uses TRBV7-2 and TRBJ2-7; D remains unclear. CDR3 length: 11 residues. V was pared by 5 bases and J by 6 bases, with 8 bases between. CDR1 is SGHTA and CDR2 is FQGNSA in the germline V gene. The CDR3 here is CASSPAAEQYF. The DNA for the CDR3 is TGTGCCAGCAGCCCGGCGGCCGAGCAGTACTTC.

V usage is TRBV5-4 and J usage is TRBJ1-2, with D possibly TRBD1 on 5 matching bases. Germline V gives CDR1 SGHNT, CDR2 YYREEE (reference sequence). V shed 1 base and J shed 3 bases, with 16 bases lying between them. CDR3 size: 16 residues. The CDR3 DNA is TGTGCCAGCAGCTTGTCAAAGGTCGACAGATACTATGGCTACACCTTC. It specifies CASSLSKVDRYYGYTF. The full variable domain, its missing parts supplied by reference TRBV5-4 and TRBJ1-2, is ETGVTQSPTHLIKTRGQQVTLRCSSQSGHNTVSWYQQALGQGPQFIFQYYREEENGRGNFPPRFSGLQFPNYSSELNVNALELDDSALYLCASSLSKVDRYYGYTFGSGTRLTVV.

J is TRBJ2-3 and V is TRBV7-2; D gene ambiguous. The CDR3 contains 15 residues. The V and J ends lost 2 bases and 2 bases respectively, with 11 bases between them. The germline CDR1 and CDR2 sequences are SGHTA and FQGNSA. This CDR3 reads CASSLTAASTDTQYF. As DNA, the CDR3 is TGTGCCAGCAGCTTAACGGCAGCGTCCACAGATACGCAGTATTTT.

There are a few counts of this clone. The chain is built from TRBV25-1 and TRBJ2-3; 9 bases match TRBD2. CDR3 length: 16 residues. Germline loops: CDR1 MGHDK, CDR2 SYGVNS. V gave up 0 bases and J gave up 0 bases; unmatched junction bases: 1. The CDR3 nucleotides read TGTGCCAGCAGTGAATATAGCGGGGGTAGCACAGATACGCAGTATTTT. Its protein product is CASSEYSGGSTDTQYF. Drawing the rest from reference TRBV25-1 and TRBJ2-3, the complete variable domain is EADIYQTPRYLVIGTGKKITLECSQTMGHDKMYWYQQDPGMELHLIHYSYGVNSTEKGDLSSESTVSRIRTEHFPLTLESARPSHTSQYLCASSEYSGGSTDTQYFGPGTRLTVL.

CDR3 region: CASSQGAAASYEQYF. CDR3 coding DNA: TGTGCCAGCAGCCAAGGGGCGGCAGCATCATACGAGCAGTACTTC. The chain couples TRBV3-1 (or the pseudogene TRBV3-2) to TRBJ2-7; D is uncertain. The CDR3 covers 15 residues. Germline V gives CDR1 LGHDT, CDR2 YNNKEL (reference sequence). V was trimmed by 1 base and J by 4 bases, leaving 14 bases between them.

The V call is TRBV11-2, the J call TRBJ1-1, with D maybe TRBD1 (6 bases). This CDR3 has 13 residues. V dropped 1 base and J dropped 11 bases, with 14 bases sitting between them. Looked up from germline, CDR1 is SGHAT and CDR2 is FQNNGV. This CDR3 is CASSLGRTDLAFF. The CDR3, as DNA: TGTGCCAGCAGCTTAGGACGGACAGACCTGGCTTTCTTT.

The chain joins TRBV19 to TRBJ2-3; 9 bases match TRBD2. This CDR3 comprises 15 residues. CDR1 is LNHDA, CDR2 SQIVND, per germline (reference sequence). The trim removed 10 bases at V and 6 bases at J, leaving 14 bases unmatched. The CDR3: CATKVAGALEDTQYF. The CDR3 nucleotides read TGTGCCACCAAGGTAGCGGGGGCCCTCGAGGATACGCAGTATTTT.

This clone was seen a few times. This chain joins TRBV6-2 or TRBV6-3 and TRBJ2-4, with D unresolved. The ends were cut back, 0 bases at V and 0 bases at J, with 6 bases in the middle. The CDR3 loop spans 15 amino acids. Germline CDR1 MNHEY, CDR2 SVGEGT. CDR3 region: CASSYSSLAKNIQYF. In DNA form, the CDR3 reads TGTGCCAGCAGTTACTCAAGCTTAGCCAAAAACATTCAGTACTTC.

The count of this clone is one. J is TRBJ2-7 and V is TRBV6-5; TRBD1 is a possible D gene (6 bases). This CDR3 region has 15 residues. Germline CDR1 is MNHEY and CDR2 is SVGAGI. Deletions cut 0 bases from V and 2 bases from J, with 11 bases between. The CDR3 nucleotides read TGTGCCAGCAGTTACTCGAGAGAGGGGGCCTACGAGCAGTACTTC. It translates to CASSYSREGAYEQYF.

The rearrangement joins TRBV19 to TRBJ1-2, with D unclear. Trimming took 5 bases from V and 5 from J, leaving 12 bases between them. Germline CDR1 reads LNHDA; CDR2 reads SQIVND (reference sequence). The CDR3 runs 13 residues. The CDR3 DNA reads as TGTGCCAGTAGTCTCGAGGGAGAGTATGGCTACACCTTC. Translated, it gives CASSLEGEYGYTF.

This chain uses TRBV30 with TRBJ1-4; the D is unclear. Trimming left V 2 bases short and J 0 bases short, with 4 bases between. CDR3 length equals 13 residues. CDR1 is GTSNPN, CDR2 SVGIG, per germline (reference sequence). The CDR3 sequence: CAWSPPTNEKLFF. The CDR3 DNA reads as TGTGCCTGGAGTCCGCCAACTAATGAAAAACTGTTTTTT.

This chain joins TRBV25-1 and TRBJ2-3; 9 bases are a match to TRBD2. CDR3 length: 14 residues. Per the germline V gene, CDR1 is MGHDK and CDR2 is SYGVNS. V was pared by 9 bases and J by 6 bases, with 10 bases of the junction left unmatched. The CDR3 sequence is CASRGGLASDTQYF. The CDR3 nucleotides are TGTGCCAGTCGGGGGGGACTAGCATCCGATACGCAGTATTTT.

The V and J genes are TRBV30 and TRBJ1-4; maybe TRBD1 (5 bases). CDR1 and CDR2 (germline): GTSNPN, SVGIG (reference sequence). The CDR3 sequence is 15 residues long. V was shortened by 0 bases and J by 4 bases, with 12 bases between the two germline ends. This CDR3 is CAWSVSTVFNEKLFF. The DNA of the CDR3 is TGTGCCTGGAGTGTATCGACAGTTTTTAATGAAAAACTGTTTTTT.